This T cell receptor (beta chain) was profiled in a study of cytomegalovirus exposure and HLA in healthy donors. Study-wide points: Fewer N-insertions (relative to the approximately 670-donor mean) were reportedly seen in an Asian-associated ancestry cluster in a later analysis. Earlier analysis looked at TCR beta V segments, and most were productive about 87% or about 30% of the time. V- and J-gene trimming of TCR beta was linked (in a later analysis) to a missense DCLRE1C variant.

Researchers ran the PCR with 60 Vbeta and 13 Jbeta primers. Original processing methods: Later work found around 72 million unique TCR beta chains, with approximately 12 million shared. Here immunoSEQ multiplex PCR was the method, and the copy in TCRdb shows in-frame clones only, minus some. V, J and clone size derive from that table, while D and trimming were established from the DNA sequence. This sample yields fewer than 200,000 clones, of which about four fifths are seen a single time; approximately 1.6% belongs to the top ten. The CDR3 consists of 14 residues. Germline assignment: CDR1 SGHNT and CDR2 YENEEA. V trimming: 2 bases; J trimming: 7 bases; junction bases outside the gene matches: 6. As to this clone: As yet, its antigen is unknown.

The receptor comes from a male donor in good health and CMV-seronegative. Specimen: PBMCs. This chain links TRBV11-3 with TRBJ1-2, with TRBD1 matching 8 bases. CDR3 sequence (DNA): TGTGCCAGCAGCTTACAGGGGGCCCCGGCTGGCTACACCTTC. Its translation: CASSLQGAPAGYTF. Drawing the rest from reference TRBV11-3 and TRBJ1-2, the complete variable domain is EAGVVQSPRYKIIEKKQPVAFWCNPISGHNTLYWYLQNLGQGPELLIRYENEEAVDDSQLPKDRFSAERLKGVDSTLKIQPAELGDSAVYLCASSLQGAPAGYTFGSGTRLTVV.